These 12 T cell receptor beta chains were all obtained from the same sample, sequenced in a study of T-cell memory formation after mild COVID-19. From the 5' RACE reads, TCRdb called clonotypes with MiXCR, one entry per CDR3 protein. The data show 65,000 to 95,000 distinct CDR3 sequences, 9.5% to 15% seen once. The sequencing input was PBMCs or a T cell subset sorted from them (not recorded which). The receptors come from a man between 18 and 29 years old who had mild COVID-19 (a few samples of this study predate the infection). Cell type and time point are not known.

There are many counts of this clonotype. The CDR3 reads CASSESLAEETQYF. For the CDR3, the DNA is TGCGCCAGCAGTGAGTCCCTAGCGGAGGAGACCCAGTACTTC. The chain joins TRBV10-1 to TRBJ2-5, with TRBD2 identical over 7 bases. V trimming: 0 bases; J trimming: 5 bases; junction bases outside the gene matches: 3. There are 14 residues in the CDR3. Germline V gene data show CDR1 as WNHNN and CDR2 as SYGVQD (reference sequence).

In its sample, this clonotype was seen a few times. The rearrangement links TRBV5-1 to TRBJ1-2; possible D gene TRBD1, 6 bases. The CDR3 is 16 amino acids. V was clipped by 0 bases and J by 4 bases, with 16 bases between them. From germline, CDR1 is SGHRS and CDR2 YFSETQ. The CDR3 is CASSLAGWGAGYGYTF. The CDR3 coding sequence is TGCGCCAGCAGCTTGGCCGGATGGGGGGCAGGCTATGGCTACACCTTC.

This rearrangement joins TRBV7-9 to TRBJ2-2, with TRBD2 matching over 11 bases. After removal of 5 bases from V and 2 bases from J, the junction contained 7 bases not matched to a gene. The CDR3 runs to 17 residues. CDR1 and CDR2 from the germline V gene are SEHNR and FQNEAQ (reference sequence). CDR3 loop: CASSPWTSGFNTGELFF. CDR3 in DNA: TGTGCCAGCAGCCCCTGGACTAGCGGGTTTAACACCGGGGAGCTGTTTTTT.

Many counts were recorded for this clonotype. The chain carries TRBV28 and TRBJ2-3, with 10 bases identical to TRBD2. V trimming: 4 bases; J trimming: 3 bases; junction bases outside the gene matches: 7. The CDR3 totals 16 residues. Per germline, CDR1 MDHEN and CDR2 SYDVKM. The CDR3 here is CASSSSGGAGTDTQYF. The CDR3 bases are TGTGCCAGCAGTTCAAGCGGGGGGGCCGGAACAGATACGCAGTATTTT. Together with reference TRBV28 and TRBJ2-3, the CDR3 gives the full variable domain: DVKVTQSSRYLVKRTGEKVFLECVQDMDHENMFWYRQDPGLGLRLIYFSYDVKMKEKGDIPEGYSVSREKKERFSLILESASTNQTSMYLCASSSSGGAGTDTQYFGPGTRLTVL.

This clonotype has only a few counts. The rearrangement links TRBV6-6 to TRBJ2-1; D gene uncertain. Germline V gene sequence: CDR1 MNHNY, CDR2 SVGAGI (reference sequence). The V gene lost 0 bases and the J gene lost 8 bases, with 14 bases spanning the gap. CDR3 size: 15 residues. For the CDR3, the DNA is TGTGCCAGCAGTTACTCTGAACCGGGCGCGGATGAGCAGTTCTTC. Its translation: CASSYSEPGADEQFF.

In its sample, this clonotype was seen a few times. This chain links TRBV6-5 with TRBJ2-1; 8 bases map to TRBD1. The trim removed 4 bases at V and 9 bases at J, leaving 14 bases unmatched. CDR1 and CDR2 from the germline V gene are MNHEY and SVGAGI. This CDR3 is built from 16 residues. The CDR3 DNA is TGTGCCAGCAGTTCGAGCCAGGGGGCGCGGTATGGTGAGCAGTTCTTC. It encodes CASSSSQGARYGEQFF.

The chain links TRBV5-5 to TRBJ2-3; 9 bases fit TRBD2. The CDR3 is 21 amino acids. V dropped 1 base and J dropped 0; count of bases not matched to a gene: 18. CDR1 SGHKS and CDR2 YYEKEE come from the germline V gene (reference sequence). CDR3 loop: CASSLYYPRDAGGSSTDTQYF. The CDR3 nucleotides read TGTGCCAGCAGCTTGTACTATCCTAGGGATGCGGGGGGGTCTAGCACAGATACGCAGTATTTT.

The gene calls are TRBV12-3 or TRBV12-4 and TRBJ2-3; D is perhaps TRBD1 or TRBD2 (5 bases each). CDR3 size: 14 residues. The V gene lost 3 bases and the J gene lost 1 base, with 8 bases spanning the gap. The CDR3 here is CASSFRGGTDTQYF. DNA for the CDR3: TGTGCCAGCAGTTTCCGGGGCGGCACAGATACGCAGTATTTT.

V usage is TRBV15 and J usage is TRBJ2-5; perhaps TRBD2 as D (6 bases). Germline V lookup: CDR1 LNHNV, CDR2 YYDKDF (reference sequence). This CDR3 has 15 amino acids. Trimming took off 3 bases at V and 4 bases at J, with 15 bases between the two ends. The CDR3 is CATSSGFGTGETQYF. In nucleotides, the CDR3 is TGTGCCACCAGCAGCGGCTTCGGGACTGGAGAGACCCAGTACTTC.

This chain joins TRBV28 and TRBJ2-7; no clear D gene. V was clipped by 6 bases and J by 6 bases, with 15 bases between them. The CDR3 extends over 13 amino acids. The germline gives CDR1 MDHEN, CDR2 SYDVKM. CDR3 sequence reads: CASRDSLLAEQYF. The DNA for the CDR3 is TGTGCCAGCAGAGACTCGTTACTGGCCGAGCAGTACTTC.

This clonotype has more than one count but fewer than ten. The gene calls are TRBV14 and TRBJ1-1, with unresolved D. The CDR3 is 13 amino acids. Trimming shortened V by 4 bases and J by 7 bases, and 13 bases separated the two germline ends. Germline values: CDR1 SGHDN, CDR2 FVKESK. The CDR3 sequence is CASSRRPTSEAFF. Written as DNA, the CDR3 is TGTGCCAGCAGCCGGCGACCAACTAGTGAAGCTTTCTTT.

In its sample, this clonotype was seen a few times. The rearrangement joins TRBV6-6 to TRBJ1-1; D not certain. This CDR3 has 17 residues. Trimming took off 2 bases at V and 1 base at J, with 17 bases between the two ends. Germline-derived CDR1 and CDR2 are MNHNY and SVGAGI (reference sequence). CDR3 coding DNA: TGTGCCAGCAGTTACCGCCGGTTAGTTCCTTCGAACACTGAAGCTTTCTTT. It is translated as CASSYRRLVPSNTEAFF.